This TCR beta chain was sequenced during a study of T cells in women clearing cervical HPV infection. Notes on the study in general: It is unknown whether associations predate infection; no effector/memory or HPV-specific sorting. CIN3+ cases had significantly higher TCR repertoire richness than controls, but evenness did not differ.

Prevalent HPV16 infections were excluded; only incident single HPV16 infections included. Assay used: immunoSEQ multiplex PCR; TCRdb lists only in-frame clones, some missing. Its table records around 38,000 clones. About this clone: No antigen is known for it.

The TCR was taken from a woman between 18 and 75 years old with a cervical HPV16 infection that either progressed to CIN3+ or cleared (not recorded which). What was sequenced was blood buffy coat.

The CDR3 region is CASTTREAGGTDTQYF. Incomplete CDR3 DNA: TGTGCCAGTACCACACGCGAGGCAGGGGGCACAGATACG. The rearrangement uses TRBV19 and TRBJ2-3, with a tentative D call TRBD1 (6 bases). The read stops 3 residues short of the end of the CDR3; the missing end is completed from the germline J gene. This CDR3 contains 16 residues. In germline, CDR1 is LNHDA, CDR2 SQIVND (reference sequence). Trimming stripped 7 bases from V and 1 base from J, with 18 bases between.